Listed here are 11 T cell receptor beta chains from one sample, sequenced in a study of cytomegalovirus exposure and HLA in healthy donors. Researchers ran the PCR with 60 Vbeta and 13 Jbeta primers. Repertoires were generated with immunoSEQ multiplex PCR, while TCRdb's copy carries only in-frame clones and drops some. The data hold under 110,000 clones, with approximately 85% observed a single time. The sequencing input was PBMCs. The receptors stem from a man aged 30-40 years in good health and CMV-seronegative.

The rearrangement uses TRBV27 and TRBJ2-5; TRBD1 matches 11 bases. Losses at the gene ends were 5 bases for V and 0 bases for J; bases not matched to a gene: 5. Germline V gene lookup returns CDR1 MNHEY and CDR2 SMNVEV (reference sequence). There are 16 residues in the CDR3. CDR3 nucleotide sequence: TGTGCCAGCAGTGCCGGGACAGGGGGTGACCAAGAGACCCAGTACTTC. Translated: CASSAGTGGDQETQYF.

The rearrangement links TRBV27 to TRBJ2-7, with D maybe TRBD2 (6 bases). V lost 2 bases and J 0 bases, leaving 14 bases between the germline ends. Germline values: CDR1 MNHEY, CDR2 SMNVEV (reference sequence). CDR3 length: 16 amino acids. Here the CDR3 reads CASSLKETGVSYEQYF. The CDR3 DNA reads TGTGCCAGCAGTTTAAAGGAAACGGGGGTCTCCTACGAGCAGTACTTC.

V and J are TRBV6-5 and TRBJ2-7; 9 bases map to TRBD1. CDR1 MNHEY and CDR2 SVGAGI come from the germline V gene. V was clipped by 0 bases and J by 3 bases; unmatched bases: 6. The CDR3 runs 16 residues. CDR3 residues: CASSYSTGTGNYEQYF. For the CDR3, the DNA is TGTGCCAGCAGTTACTCAACCGGGACAGGGAACTACGAGCAGTACTTC.

The chain uses TRBV9 and TRBJ1-2; D perhaps matches TRBD1 (5 bases). The germline CDR1 and CDR2 sequences are SGDLS and YYNGEE. This CDR3 has 16 residues. The ends were cut back, 0 bases at V and 6 bases at J, with 18 bases in the middle. In nucleotides, the CDR3 is TGTGCCAGCAGCGTAGGCTCCTCGGGTCGGGGGGATGGCTACACCTTC. Protein sequence: CASSVGSSGRGDGYTF. The variable domain in full, with the rest retrieved from reference TRBV9 and TRBJ1-2, is DSGVTQTPKHLITATGQRVTLRCSPRSGDLSVYWYQQSLDQGLQFLIQYYNGEERAKGNILERFSAQQFPDLHSELNLSSLELGDSALYFCASSVGSSGRGDGYTFGSGTRLTVV.

The chain combines TRBV9 with TRBJ2-5; 8 bases align to TRBD1. The trim removed 4 bases at V and 2 bases at J, leaving 7 bases unmatched. CDR1 and CDR2 from the germline V gene are SGDLS and YYNGEE. The CDR3 spans 15 residues. The CDR3 sequence: CASSTGTGWQETQYF. The DNA for the CDR3 is TGTGCCAGCAGCACAGGGACAGGTTGGCAAGAGACCCAGTACTTC. Using reference TRBV9 and TRBJ2-5 for the parts outside the CDR3, the full variable domain is DSGVTQTPKHLITATGQRVTLRCSPRSGDLSVYWYQQSLDQGLQFLIQYYNGEERAKGNILERFSAQQFPDLHSELNLSSLELGDSALYFCASSTGTGWQETQYFGPGTRLLVL.

V gene TRBV27 combines with J gene TRBJ1-6; TRBD1 is a possible D gene (5 bases). CDR1 is MNHEY, CDR2 SMNVEV, per germline (reference sequence). The CDR3 contains 14 residues. V dropped 3 bases and J dropped 8 bases, with 11 bases sitting between them. The CDR3 sequence is CASSLGQGYSPLHF. The CDR3 DNA reads TGTGCCAGCAGTTTGGGGCAGGGTTATTCACCCCTCCACTTT.

The genes are TRBV7-7 and TRBJ2-3; D gene uncertain. The V end was cut by 5 bases, the J end by 6 bases, with 12 bases between. This CDR3 has 13 amino acids. Germline V CDR1 and CDR2: SSHAT, FNYEAQ (reference sequence). DNA of the CDR3: TGTGCCAGCAGCCCGCCTTTAGTGGATACGCAGTATTTT. It is translated as CASSPPLVDTQYF.

The chain recombines TRBV4-1 with TRBJ2-1, with 7 bases aligning to TRBD2. CDR1 MGHRA and CDR2 YSYEKL come from the germline V gene. Trimming cost V 2 bases and J 8 bases; bases outside gene matches: 12. There are 16 residues in the CDR3. CDR3 amino acids: CASSQSGGGVLYEQFF. The CDR3 DNA reads TGCGCCAGCAGCCAATCGGGCGGGGGAGTTTTATATGAGCAGTTCTTC.

The genes are TRBV28 and TRBJ1-6; 7 nucleotides align to TRBD1. The V segment lost 6 bases and the J segment 7 bases; nucleotides outside the gene matches: 12. The CDR3 has 16 amino acids. Germline V CDR1 and CDR2: MDHEN, SYDVKM. For the CDR3, the DNA is TGTGCCAGCAGCCCCCGGCAGGGGGGCTTCAATTCACCCCTCCACTTT. It yields the protein CASSPRQGGFNSPLHF.

This clone has a handful of counts. CDR3 bases: TGTGCCTGGAGTTTGCTCTTGAGAGAGACCCAGTACTTC. This sequence encodes CAWSLLLRETQYF. This chain uses TRBV30 with TRBJ2-5; D gene ambiguous. V was cut by 2 bases and J by 4 bases, with 11 bases left in between. The CDR3 is made up of 13 amino acids. The germline V gene encodes CDR1 GTSNPN and CDR2 SVGIG (reference sequence).

The chain uses TRBV7-6 and TRBJ2-2; unclear D gene. The CDR3 runs to 15 residues. Trimming took 5 bases from V and 7 from J, leaving 17 bases between them. Germline V CDR1 and CDR2: SGHVS, FNYEAQ. The DNA of the CDR3 is TGTGCCAGCAGCCCGGCGGCGGTAACTGGCGGGGAGCTGTTTTTT. Its protein product is CASSPAAVTGGELFF. The full variable domain, rest sourced from reference TRBV7-6 and TRBJ2-2, is GAGVSQSPRYKVTKRGQDVALRCDPISGHVSLYWYRQALGQGPEFLTYFNYEAQQDKSGLPNDRFSAERPEGSISTLTIQRTEQRDSAMYRCASSPAAVTGGELFFGEGSRLTVL.